This T cell receptor beta chain was documented in a study of circulating CD8 cells and anti-PD-1 response in melanoma. Four subsets defined by PD-1 and/or TIGIT were sorted from live CD3+CD8+TCRalphabeta+ cells. This CDR3 is built from 11 residues. The germline V gene encodes CDR1 MDHEN and CDR2 SYDVKM. Deletions cut 3 bases from V and 9 bases from J, with 9 bases between. Turning to this clonotype: Its target is unknown. This may be a read error, as it is one base from a much larger clone.

Findings and limits, study-wide: TIGIT repertoires were least diverse, DNEG repertoires most diverse.

TCR libraries were prepared from approximately 15 ng of total RNA with the QIAseq Immune Repertoire TCR panel. MiXCR, applied by TCRdb to the reads, yields one record per CDR3 protein. Of some 430 distinct CDR3 sequences listed, 9.3% are singletons. The sample in question was CD8+ T cells from PBMCs, obtained at baseline or after one month of anti-PD-1 therapy (not recorded which). The sequence was collected from a human donor with melanoma. The chain carries TRBV28 and TRBJ2-7; a weak D match, TRBD2 (6 bases). The CDR3 here is CASSFGGSQYF. The CDR3 bases are TGTGCCAGCAGTTTTGGAGGGTCGCAGTACTTC.